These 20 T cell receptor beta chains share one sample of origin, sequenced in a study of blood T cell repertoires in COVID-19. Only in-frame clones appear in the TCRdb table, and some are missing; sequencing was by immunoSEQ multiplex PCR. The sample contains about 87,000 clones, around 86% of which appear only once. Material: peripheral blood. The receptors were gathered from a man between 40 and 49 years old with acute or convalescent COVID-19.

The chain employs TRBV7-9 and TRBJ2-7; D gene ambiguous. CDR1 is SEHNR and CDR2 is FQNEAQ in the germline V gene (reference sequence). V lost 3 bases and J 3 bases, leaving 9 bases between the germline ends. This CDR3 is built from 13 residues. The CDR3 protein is CASSFNSFYEQYF. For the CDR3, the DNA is TGTGCCAGCAGCTTTAACAGCTTCTACGAGCAGTACTTC.

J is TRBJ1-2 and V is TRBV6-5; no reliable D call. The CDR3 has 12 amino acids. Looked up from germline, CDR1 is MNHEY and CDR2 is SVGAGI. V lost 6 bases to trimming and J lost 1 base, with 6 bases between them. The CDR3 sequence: CASRNINYGYTF. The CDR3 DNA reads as TGTGCCAGCAGAAATATTAACTATGGCTACACCTTC.

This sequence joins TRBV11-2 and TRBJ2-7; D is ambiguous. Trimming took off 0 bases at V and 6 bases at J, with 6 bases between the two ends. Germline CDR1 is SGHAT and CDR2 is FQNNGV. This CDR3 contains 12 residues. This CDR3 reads CASSLDFSEQYF. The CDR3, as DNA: TGTGCCAGCAGCTTAGATTTCAGCGAGCAGTACTTC. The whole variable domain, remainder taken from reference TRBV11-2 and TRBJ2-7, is EAGVAQSPRYKIIEKRQSVAFWCNPISGHATLYWYQQILGQGPKLLIQFQNNGVVDDSQLPKDRFSAERLKGVDSTLKIQPAKLEDSAVYLCASSLDFSEQYFGPGTRLTVT.

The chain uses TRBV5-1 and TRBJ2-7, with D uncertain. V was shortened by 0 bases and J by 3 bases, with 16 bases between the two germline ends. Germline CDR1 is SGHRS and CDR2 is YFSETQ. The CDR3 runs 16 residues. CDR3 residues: CASSLGRGTSVYEQYF. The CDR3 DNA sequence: TGCGCCAGCAGCTTGGGGAGAGGCACCTCGGTCTACGAGCAGTACTTC.

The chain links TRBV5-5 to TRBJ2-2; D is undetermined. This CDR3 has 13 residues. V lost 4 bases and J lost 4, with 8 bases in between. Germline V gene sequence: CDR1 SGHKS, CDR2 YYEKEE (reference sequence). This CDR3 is CASSLSATGELFF. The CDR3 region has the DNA TGTGCCAGCAGCCTGAGCGCCACCGGGGAGCTGTTTTTT.

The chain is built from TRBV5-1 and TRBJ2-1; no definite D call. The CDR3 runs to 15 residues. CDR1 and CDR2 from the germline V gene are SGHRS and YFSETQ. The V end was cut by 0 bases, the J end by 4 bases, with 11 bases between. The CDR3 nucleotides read TGCGCCAGCAGCTTGGCTGATTACACGTACAATGAGCAGTTCTTC. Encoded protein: CASSLADYTYNEQFF.

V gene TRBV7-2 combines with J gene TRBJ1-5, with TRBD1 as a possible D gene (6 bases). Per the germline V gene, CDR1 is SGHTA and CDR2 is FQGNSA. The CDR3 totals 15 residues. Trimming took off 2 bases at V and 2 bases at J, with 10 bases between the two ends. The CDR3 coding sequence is TGTGCCAGCAGCTTAATCAGGGGCGGCAATCAGCCCCAGCATTTT. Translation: CASSLIRGGNQPQHF.

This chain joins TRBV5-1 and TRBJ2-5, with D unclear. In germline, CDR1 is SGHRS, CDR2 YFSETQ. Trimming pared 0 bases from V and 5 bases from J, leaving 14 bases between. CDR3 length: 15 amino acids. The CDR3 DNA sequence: TGCGCCAGCAGCTTGGGCGCTAGTAATATTGAGACCCAGTACTTC. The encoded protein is CASSLGASNIETQYF.

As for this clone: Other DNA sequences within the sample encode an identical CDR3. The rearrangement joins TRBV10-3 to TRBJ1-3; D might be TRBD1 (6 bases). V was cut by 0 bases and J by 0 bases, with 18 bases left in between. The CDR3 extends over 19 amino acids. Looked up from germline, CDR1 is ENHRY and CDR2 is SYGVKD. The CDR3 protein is CAISESGLQGLSSGNTIYF. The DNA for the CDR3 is TGTGCCATCAGTGAGTCAGGGTTACAGGGCCTCAGCTCTGGAAACACCATATATTTT.

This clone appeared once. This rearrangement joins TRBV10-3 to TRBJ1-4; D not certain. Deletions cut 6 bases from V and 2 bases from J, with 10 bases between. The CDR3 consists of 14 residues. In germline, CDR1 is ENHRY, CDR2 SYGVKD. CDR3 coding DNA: TGTGCCATCAGAGCGGCGGAGACTAATGAAAAACTGTTTTTT. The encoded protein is CAIRAAETNEKLFF.

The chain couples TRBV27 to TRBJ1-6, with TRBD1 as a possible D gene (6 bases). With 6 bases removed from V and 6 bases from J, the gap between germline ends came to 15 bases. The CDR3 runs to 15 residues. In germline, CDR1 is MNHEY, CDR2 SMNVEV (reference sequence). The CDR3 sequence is CASSFTGTTNSPLHF. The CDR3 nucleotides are TGTGCCAGCAGCTTTACCGGGACAACTAATTCACCCCTCCACTTT.

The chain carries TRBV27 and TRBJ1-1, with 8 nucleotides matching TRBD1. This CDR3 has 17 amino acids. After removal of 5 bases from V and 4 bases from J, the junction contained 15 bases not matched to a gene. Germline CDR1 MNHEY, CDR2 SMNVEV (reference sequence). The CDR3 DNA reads TGTGCCAGCAGTCCAGACAGGGGCCCTATGATAGGCACTGAAGCTTTCTTT. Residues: CASSPDRGPMIGTEAFF.

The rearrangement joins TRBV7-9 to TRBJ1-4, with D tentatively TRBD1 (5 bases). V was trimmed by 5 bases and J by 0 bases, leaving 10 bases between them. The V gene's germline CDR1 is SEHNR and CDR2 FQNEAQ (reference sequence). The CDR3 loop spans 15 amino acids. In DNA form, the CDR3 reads TGTGCCAGCAGCCTTGACAGCGCAACTAATGAAAAACTGTTTTTT. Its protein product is CASSLDSATNEKLFF.

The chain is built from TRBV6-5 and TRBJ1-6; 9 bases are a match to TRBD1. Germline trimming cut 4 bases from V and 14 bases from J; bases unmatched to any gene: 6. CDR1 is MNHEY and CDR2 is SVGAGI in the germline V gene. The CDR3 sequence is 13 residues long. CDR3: CASSWGQGEALHF. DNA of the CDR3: TGTGCCAGCAGTTGGGGACAGGGTGAGGCCCTCCACTTT.

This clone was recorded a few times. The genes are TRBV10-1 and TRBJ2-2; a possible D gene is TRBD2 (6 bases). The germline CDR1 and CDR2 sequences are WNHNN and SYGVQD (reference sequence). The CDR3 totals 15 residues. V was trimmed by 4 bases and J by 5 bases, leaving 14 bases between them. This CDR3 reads CASSGGGLRTGELFF. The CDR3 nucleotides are TGCGCCAGCAGTGGCGGAGGACTAAGGACCGGGGAGCTGTTTTTT.

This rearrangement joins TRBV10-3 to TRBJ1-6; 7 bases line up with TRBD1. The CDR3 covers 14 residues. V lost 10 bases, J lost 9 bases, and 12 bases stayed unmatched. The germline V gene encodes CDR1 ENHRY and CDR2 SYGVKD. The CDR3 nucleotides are TGTGCCACCACCTCTGACAGGGATCGTTCACCCCTCCACTTT. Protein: CATTSDRDRSPLHF.

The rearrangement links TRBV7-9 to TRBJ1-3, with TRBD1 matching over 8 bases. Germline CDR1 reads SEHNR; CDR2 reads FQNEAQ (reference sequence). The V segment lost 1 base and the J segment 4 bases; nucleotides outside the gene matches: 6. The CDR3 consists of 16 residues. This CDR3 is CASSLGGQGAGNTIYF. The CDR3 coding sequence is TGTGCCAGCAGCTTAGGAGGACAGGGCGCAGGAAACACCATATATTTT.

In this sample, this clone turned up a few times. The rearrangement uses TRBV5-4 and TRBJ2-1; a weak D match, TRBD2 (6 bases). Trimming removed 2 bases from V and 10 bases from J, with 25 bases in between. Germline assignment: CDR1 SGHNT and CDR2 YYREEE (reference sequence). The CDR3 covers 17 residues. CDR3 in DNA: TGTGCCAGCAGCTTTTCCAGGGCTCGGGGCGGGACCAGGGAGCAGTTCTTC. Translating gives CASSFSRARGGTREQFF.

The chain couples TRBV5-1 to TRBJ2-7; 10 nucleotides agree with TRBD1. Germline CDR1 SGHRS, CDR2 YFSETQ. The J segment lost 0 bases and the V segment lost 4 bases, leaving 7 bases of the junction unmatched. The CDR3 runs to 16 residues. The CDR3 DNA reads TGCGCCAGCAGCGAAATTCGACAGGGGGCCTCCTACGAGCAGTACTTC. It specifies CASSEIRQGASYEQYF.

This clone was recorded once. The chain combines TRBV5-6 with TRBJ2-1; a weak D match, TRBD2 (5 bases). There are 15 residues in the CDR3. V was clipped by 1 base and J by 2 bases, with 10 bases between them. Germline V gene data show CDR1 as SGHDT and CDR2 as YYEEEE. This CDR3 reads CASSLSGYPYNEQFF. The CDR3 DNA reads TGTGCCAGCAGCTTGTCGGGGTACCCCTACAATGAGCAGTTCTTC.